The 7 T cell receptor beta chains below come from one sample, sequenced in a study of blood T cell repertoires in COVID-19. This table comes from immunoSEQ multiplex PCR, and its TCRdb copy is limited to in-frame clones, with some not included. The profile shows approximately 180,000 clones, roughly nine tenths of them singletons. Material for sequencing was PBMCs or T cells enriched from blood (not recorded which). The receptors were gathered from a human donor with acute COVID-19. The donor label of this sample is uncertain.

CDR3 nucleotide sequence: TGTGCCAGCAGTTTAGCCGCAACTTCCACCTATGGCTACACCTTC. It encodes CASSLAATSTYGYTF. The chain combines TRBV27 with TRBJ1-2; the D is unclear. CDR3 size: 15 residues. V was shortened by 2 bases and J by 4 bases, with 14 bases between the two germline ends. Germline loops: CDR1 MNHEY, CDR2 SMNVEV (reference sequence).

This chain links TRBV10-3 with TRBJ2-1; TRBD1 is a possible D gene (6 bases). There are 14 residues in the CDR3. Looked up from germline, CDR1 is ENHRY and CDR2 is SYGVKD. V was cut by 3 bases and J by 6 bases, with 12 bases left in between. CDR3 loop: CAISESRGFNEQFF. DNA for the CDR3: TGTGCCATCAGTGAAAGTAGGGGGTTCAATGAGCAGTTCTTC.

The chain employs TRBV4-3 and TRBJ1-1, with D possibly matching TRBD1 (5 bases). V gave up 3 bases and J gave up 4 bases, with 9 bases separating them. CDR3 size: 13 residues. The germline CDR1 and CDR2 sequences are LGHNA and YSLEER. CDR3: CASSQSTGTEAFF. CDR3 nucleotides: TGCGCCAGCAGCCAGTCCACAGGCACTGAAGCTTTCTTT.

This chain uses TRBV6-2 or TRBV6-3 with TRBJ1-3; D perhaps matches TRBD1 (6 bases). The V end lost 2 bases, the J end lost 2 bases, and 7 bases lay between the germline ends. The CDR3 contains 14 residues. Germline CDR1 reads MNHEY; CDR2 reads SVGEGT. CDR3 region: CASSYQGPGNTIYF. The CDR3 DNA sequence: TGTGCCAGCAGTTACCAGGGGCCTGGAAACACCATATATTTT.

The chain carries TRBV9 and TRBJ2-2, with 12 bases identical to TRBD2. In germline, CDR1 is SGDLS, CDR2 YYNGEE. The V segment lost 2 bases and the J segment 10 bases; nucleotides outside the gene matches: 9. CDR3 length: 16 amino acids. In DNA form, the CDR3 reads TGTGCCAGCAGCGTTCAGGCTAGCGGGGGGGCCGAGGAGCTGTTTTTT. It codes for CASSVQASGGAEELFF. Drawing the rest from reference TRBV9 and TRBJ2-2, the complete variable domain is DSGVTQTPKHLITATGQRVTLRCSPRSGDLSVYWYQQSLDQGLQFLIQYYNGEERAKGNILERFSAQQFPDLHSELNLSSLELGDSALYFCASSVQASGGAEELFFGEGSRLTVL.

The rearrangement links TRBV30 to TRBJ1-1, with a possible D match to TRBD1 (5 bases). The CDR3 consists of 12 residues. V shed 3 bases and J shed 7 bases, with 12 bases lying between them. Per germline, CDR1 GTSNPN and CDR2 SVGIG (reference sequence). CDR3 nucleotide sequence: TGTGCCTGGAGACCGACTAGGGGTGAAGCTTTCTTT. It specifies CAWRPTRGEAFF.

The chain joins TRBV7-9 to TRBJ1-2, with TRBD1 matching 7 bases. This CDR3 is 13 amino acids long. Looked up from germline, CDR1 is SEHNR and CDR2 is FQNEAQ (reference sequence). The J segment lost 5 bases and the V segment lost 4 bases, leaving 4 bases of the junction unmatched. The CDR3 DNA reads as TGTGCCAGCAGCTCCACAGGGGAATATGGCTACACCTTC. This encodes CASSSTGEYGYTF.